This TCR beta chain was sequenced for a study of Ad26.COV2.S vaccination and SARS-CoV-2 variants. Study information: Donor was assigned to the Ad26.COV2.S arm of trial COV1001. The authors gave Ad26.COV2.S intramuscularly, either once or twice 56 days apart.

This CDR3 is 15 amino acids long. The ends lost 5 bases at V and 0 bases at J; junction bases unmatched: 7. Germline V gene sequence: CDR1 GTSNPN, CDR2 SVGIG (reference sequence). The treatment here: over 15 received Ad26.COV2.S at low or high dose, single or two shots; about 5 received placebo; per-sample allocation not given. The study sampled participants on day 63 after the first vaccine or placebo injection. Vaccination employed an Ad26 vector expressing the Wuhan-strain SARS-CoV-2 spike. Some clones are missing from TCRdb's copy, which holds only in-frame ones; the method was immunoSEQ multiplex PCR. The table shows approximately 240,000 clones, with around 87% occurring only once. General study results and limits: Following vaccination, spike-specific CD8+ and CD4+ T cell responses reportedly exhibited substantial breadth.

Regarding this clone: The antigen is undetermined.

The input for sequencing was peripheral blood, taken in a trial of Ad26.COV2.S vaccine versus placebo. The V call is TRBV30, the J call TRBJ1-3, with TRBD1 matching over 7 bases. This sequence originates from a person aged 18 to 59 who received the Ad26.COV2.S COVID-19 vaccine or a placebo. The CDR3 reads CAWATPGGSGNTIYF. In DNA, the CDR3 is TGTGCCTGGGCAACCCCAGGGGGCTCTGGAAACACCATATATTTT.